Listed here are 30 T cell receptor beta chains from one sample, sequenced in a study of blood T cell repertoires in COVID-19. The data were produced by immunoSEQ multiplex PCR, yet TCRdb's version contains in-frame clones alone and is incomplete. The data show roughly 320,000 clones, over 75% seen once. Sequenced input: PBMCs or T cells enriched from blood (not recorded which). Source of these receptors: a man aged 25-45 years who had recovered from COVID-19.

This chain joins TRBV5-1 and TRBJ2-3, with TRBD2 identical over 14 bases. The V segment lost 4 bases and the J segment 4 bases; nucleotides outside the gene matches: 11. The CDR3 is 18 amino acids. CDR1 is SGHRS, CDR2 YFSETQ, per germline. CDR3 loop: CASSPGGLAGGSADTQYF. As DNA, the CDR3 is TGCGCCAGCAGCCCGGGCGGACTAGCGGGGGGCTCAGCAGATACGCAGTATTTT.

The chain recombines TRBV30 with TRBJ2-1; 15 nucleotides match TRBD2. Trimming cost V 0 bases and J 0 bases; bases outside gene matches: 15. Germline V gives CDR1 GTSNPN, CDR2 SVGIG (reference sequence). The CDR3 totals 22 residues. CDR3 nucleotide sequence: TGTGCCTGGAGTGTCCACGGGACTAGCGGGGGGCACCGACTCAGCTCCTACAATGAGCAGTTCTTC. Encoded protein: CAWSVHGTSGGHRLSSYNEQFF.

The CDR3: CAISGPGTGSSYEQYF. Written as DNA, the CDR3 is TGTGCCATCAGTGGTCCCGGGACAGGGAGCTCCTACGAGCAGTACTTC. This chain connects TRBV10-3 to TRBJ2-7; 9 bases agree with TRBD1. The J segment lost 0 bases and the V segment lost 4 bases, leaving 7 bases of the junction unmatched. Looked up from germline, CDR1 is ENHRY and CDR2 is SYGVKD. The CDR3 spans 16 residues.

This chain links TRBV5-8 with TRBJ1-5; tentative D call: TRBD1 (5 bases). The V gene lost 0 bases and the J gene lost 2 bases, with 9 bases spanning the gap. Looked up from germline, CDR1 is SGHTS and CDR2 is YDEGEE. This CDR3 comprises 15 residues. CDR3 bases: TGTGCCAGCAGCTTGGGACAGTGGGGCAATCAGCCCCAGCATTTT. Its translation is CASSLGQWGNQPQHF.

This chain uses TRBV19 with TRBJ2-5; weak D call: TRBD2 (6 bases). The CDR3 extends over 15 amino acids. The V gene's germline CDR1 is LNHDA and CDR2 SQIVND (reference sequence). The V and J ends lost 2 bases and 7 bases respectively, with 17 bases between them. The CDR3 here is CASSIPGGIEVTQYF. CDR3 coding DNA: TGTGCCAGTAGTATACCCGGCGGGATAGAGGTGACCCAGTACTTC.

Only a few counts were recorded for this clone. The rearrangement links TRBV24-1 to TRBJ2-1; 11 bases fit TRBD2. The length of the CDR3 is 18 residues. Trimming at V came to 3 bases and at J to 9 bases, leaving 15 bases not matched to a gene. Germline CDR1 reads KGHDR; CDR2 reads SFDVKD. The CDR3: CATSDPSLAGGTTSEQFF. As DNA, the CDR3 is TGTGCCACCAGTGATCCTTCATTAGCGGGAGGGACGACAAGTGAGCAGTTCTTC.

This chain connects TRBV6-5 to TRBJ2-7; 8 bases agree with TRBD2. V dropped 6 bases and J dropped 5; count of bases not matched to a gene: 12. This CDR3 comprises 15 residues. Germline V gene lookup returns CDR1 MNHEY and CDR2 SVGAGI. The CDR3 is CASSPGTRIYNEQYF. The CDR3 region has the DNA TGTGCCAGCAGCCCCGGGACTAGAATTTATAACGAGCAGTACTTC.

The chain links TRBV24-1 to TRBJ1-1; 7 nucleotides line up with TRBD1. Looked up from germline, CDR1 is KGHDR and CDR2 is SFDVKD. CDR3 length: 14 residues. J was trimmed by 6 bases and V by 3 bases; bases with no gene match: 6. The CDR3 nucleotides are TGTGCCACCAGTGATACCCGGGACAGCCCTGAAGCTTTCTTT. Translated, it gives CATSDTRDSPEAFF.

The gene calls are TRBV16 and TRBJ2-1; 8 positions agree with TRBD2. Germline CDR1 is KGHSY and CDR2 is FQNENV. The CDR3 is 19 residues long. V shed 6 bases and J 0 bases; nucleotides not matched to a gene: 16. The CDR3 DNA is TGTGCCAGCAGTCCCTGGGCTAGCGGGTACCAACGCTCCTACAATGAGCAGTTCTTC. Protein sequence: CASSPWASGYQRSYNEQFF.

This sequence joins TRBV24-1 and TRBJ2-6; tentative D call: TRBD1 (6 bases). In germline, CDR1 is KGHDR, CDR2 SFDVKD. The CDR3 spans 17 residues. Trimming took 7 bases from V and 0 from J, leaving 15 bases between them. The CDR3 DNA reads as TGTGCCACCAGCCAGGGACACGGACTCTCTGGGGCCAACGTCCTGACTTTC. Translation: CATSQGHGLSGANVLTF.

CDR3 residues: CASSLVGTSGTDTQYF. CDR3 DNA: TGCGCCAGCAGCTTGGTGGGGACTAGCGGGACAGATACGCAGTATTTT. The rearrangement joins TRBV5-1 to TRBJ2-3, with 12 bases that match TRBD2. CDR3 length: 16 residues. The J segment lost 3 bases and the V segment lost 0 bases, leaving 2 bases of the junction unmatched. Germline CDR1 reads SGHRS; CDR2 reads YFSETQ. Based on the CDR3 plus reference TRBV5-1 and TRBJ2-3, the full variable domain is KAGVTQTPRYLIKTRGQQVTLSCSPISGHRSVSWYQQTPGQGLQFLFEYFSETQRNKGNFPGRFSGRQFSNSRSEMNVSTLELGDSALYLCASSLVGTSGTDTQYFGPGTRLTVL.

This clone was seen a few times. The chain uses TRBV24-1 and TRBJ2-3; D perhaps matches TRBD1 (5 bases). Germline V gene sequence: CDR1 KGHDR, CDR2 SFDVKD. V lost 5 bases, J lost 4 bases, and 12 bases lay in between. The CDR3 length is 14 residues. The CDR3 DNA reads TGTGCCACCAGTGCTCGGACACCGCCAGATACGCAGTATTTT. Residues: CATSARTPPDTQYF.

The rearrangement joins TRBV7-9 to TRBJ1-2; the D gene is possibly TRBD1 (5 bases). V was trimmed by 3 bases and J by 3 bases, leaving 14 bases between them. This CDR3 has 15 residues. Germline-derived CDR1 and CDR2 are SEHNR and FQNEAQ (reference sequence). CDR3 region: CASSFLGGLDYGYTF. For the CDR3, the DNA is TGTGCCAGCAGCTTCCTGGGGGGTTTGGACTATGGCTACACCTTC.

This chain connects TRBV9 to TRBJ2-2, with TRBD2 matching over 9 bases. CDR3 length equals 16 residues. Trimming cost V 2 bases and J 4 bases; bases outside gene matches: 6. Germline V CDR1 and CDR2: SGDLS, YYNGEE. The CDR3, as DNA: TGTGCCAGCAGCGTGGATAGCGGGGGTATCACCGGGGAGCTGTTTTTT. This encodes CASSVDSGGITGELFF.

V usage is TRBV25-1 and J usage is TRBJ1-6; unclear D gene. Between the trimmed V and J ends, which lost 1 base and 11 bases, there was a span of 9 bases. This CDR3 is built from 13 residues. Germline V gives CDR1 MGHDK, CDR2 SYGVNS. In DNA form, the CDR3 reads TGTGCCAGCAGTGAATGGGCAGAAACACCCCTCCACTTT. It translates to CASSEWAETPLHF.

The chain recombines TRBV18 with TRBJ1-5; 9 bases agree with TRBD1. Germline V gene lookup returns CDR1 KGHSH and CDR2 LQKENI. The CDR3 contains 15 residues. With 3 bases clipped from V and 4 bases from J, the junction kept 4 bases outside the gene matches. The CDR3: CASSPAGTGNQPQHF. The CDR3 DNA reads as TGTGCCAGCTCACCTGCCGGGACAGGGAATCAGCCCCAGCATTTT.

The rearrangement uses TRBV9 and TRBJ2-1; D is unresolved. Germline lookup yields CDR1 SGDLS and CDR2 YYNGEE. The CDR3 sequence is 13 residues long. V was shortened by 3 bases and J by 9 bases, with 13 bases between the two germline ends. CDR3 nucleotides: TGTGCCAGCAGCGCCTCCGGTCGTAGTGAGCAGTTCTTC. It codes for CASSASGRSEQFF.

The V call is TRBV2, the J call TRBJ1-1; D perhaps matches TRBD1 (6 bases). The CDR3 is 15 residues long. In germline, CDR1 is SNHLY, CDR2 FYNNEI. V was pared by 1 base and J by 1 base, with 10 bases between. CDR3 sequence reads: CASSEERTANTEAFF. CDR3 bases: TGTGCCAGCAGTGAAGAGCGGACAGCGAACACTGAAGCTTTCTTT.

The gene calls are TRBV18 and TRBJ1-6; D not certain. CDR1 is KGHSH and CDR2 is LQKENI in the germline V gene. Deletions cut 9 bases from V and 7 bases from J, with 13 bases between. The CDR3 contains 13 residues. The CDR3 here is CASSESLNSPLHF. CDR3 sequence (DNA): TGTGCCAGTAGTGAGAGTTTAAATTCACCCCTCCACTTT.

The rearrangement links TRBV15 to TRBJ2-1; D uncertain. Germline V lookup: CDR1 LNHNV, CDR2 YYDKDF (reference sequence). The CDR3 spans 16 residues. V was shortened by 1 base and J by 4 bases, with 14 bases between the two germline ends. The CDR3: CATSRGYSSRYNEQFF. Here the CDR3 DNA reads TGTGCCACCAGCAGAGGATATAGTAGCCGATACAATGAGCAGTTCTTC.

The chain combines TRBV11-3 with TRBJ2-7; 7 positions agree with TRBD1. Germline CDR1 reads SGHNT; CDR2 reads YENEEA. The CDR3 sequence is 13 residues long. The ends lost 5 bases at V and 3 bases at J; junction bases unmatched: 4. The chain's CDR3 is CASSPRQGYEQYF. The CDR3 nucleotides are TGTGCCAGCAGCCCCCGACAGGGCTACGAGCAGTACTTC.

The rearrangement uses TRBV27 and TRBJ1-6; D is perhaps TRBD1 (6 bases). The V gene lost 7 bases and the J gene lost 10 bases, with 17 bases spanning the gap. CDR3 length: 14 residues. Germline values: CDR1 MNHEY, CDR2 SMNVEV (reference sequence). CDR3 in amino acids: CASTDSPAVSPLHF. The CDR3 region has the DNA TGTGCCAGCACGGACAGTCCCGCGGTCTCACCCCTCCACTTT.

The chain combines TRBV28 with TRBJ1-1; tentatively, D is TRBD1 (6 bases). Trimming removed 4 bases at V and 11 bases at J, with 11 bases between. There are 11 residues in the CDR3. Germline CDR1 MDHEN, CDR2 SYDVKM. This CDR3 is CASSSDRSAFF. CDR3 in DNA: TGTGCCAGCAGTTCCGACAGGTCGGCTTTCTTT.

The gene calls are TRBV10-1 and TRBJ2-3; D perhaps matches TRBD2 (7 bases). CDR3 size: 16 residues. The ends were cut back, 3 bases at V and 4 bases at J, with 17 bases in the middle. Germline CDR1 and CDR2: WNHNN and SYGVQD (reference sequence). The CDR3 DNA is TGCGCCAGCAGTGACCCGGGGGGCAGTGACGCAGATACGCAGTATTTT. This codes for CASSDPGGSDADTQYF.

V gene TRBV28 combines with J gene TRBJ2-5; 9 bases agree with TRBD2. V dropped 6 bases and J dropped 3; count of bases not matched to a gene: 8. The CDR3 contains 15 residues. Germline values: CDR1 MDHEN, CDR2 SYDVKM. CDR3: CASRYHSGGEETQYF. CDR3 nucleotide sequence: TGTGCCAGCAGGTACCATAGCGGGGGCGAAGAGACCCAGTACTTC.

This clone qualifies as medium-sized (0.01 to 0.1%). V and J are TRBV6-2 or TRBV6-3 and TRBJ2-2, with D possibly TRBD2 on 6 matching bases. The CDR3 length is 15 residues. Per the germline V gene, CDR1 is MNHEY and CDR2 is SVGEGT. The ends were cut back, 2 bases at V and 3 bases at J, with 10 bases in the middle. CDR3 sequence reads: CASSYGTSDTGELFF. Written as DNA, the CDR3 is TGTGCCAGCAGTTACGGGACTTCCGACACCGGGGAGCTGTTTTTT.

The V and J genes are TRBV6-1 and TRBJ2-7, with D unclear. The germline V gene has CDR1 MNHNS and CDR2 SASEGT. This CDR3 is 13 amino acids long. Trimming cost V 1 base and J 3 bases, with 7 bases left between them. CDR3 protein: CASSEVRFYEQYF. DNA of the CDR3: TGTGCCAGCAGTGAAGTCAGGTTCTACGAGCAGTACTTC.

The chain has TRBV5-5 and TRBJ1-5; no definite D call. Per the germline V gene, CDR1 is SGHKS and CDR2 is YYEKEE (reference sequence). The CDR3 spans 14 residues. Trimming stripped 5 bases from V and 3 bases from J, with 12 bases between. Here the CDR3 reads CASSFSINNQPQHF. DNA of the CDR3: TGTGCCAGCAGTTTCTCTATCAACAATCAGCCCCAGCATTTT.

This rearrangement joins TRBV7-6 to TRBJ2-7; D is possibly TRBD1 (7 bases). This CDR3 comprises 15 residues. Germline V gene data show CDR1 as SGHVS and CDR2 as FNYEAQ. With 4 bases removed from V and 4 bases from J, the gap between germline ends came to 17 bases. The DNA of the CDR3 is TGTGCCAGCAGCTCCCACGGCGGGACAGCTTACGAGCAGTACTTC. Translated, it gives CASSSHGGTAYEQYF.

The rearrangement links TRBV19 to TRBJ1-4, with D tentatively TRBD1 (6 bases). The CDR3 loop spans 15 amino acids. Per the germline V gene, CDR1 is LNHDA and CDR2 is SQIVND (reference sequence). V lost 6 bases, J lost 2 bases, and 13 bases lay in between. In DNA form, the CDR3 reads TGTGCCAGTAGGACCCAGGGGTACACTAATGAAAAACTGTTTTTT. It codes for CASRTQGYTNEKLFF.